Shown below are 12 T cell receptor beta chains from a single sample sequenced in a study of blood T cell repertoires in COVID-19. Assay used: immunoSEQ multiplex PCR; TCRdb lists only in-frame clones, some missing. Seen here are 250,000 to 350,000 clones, roughly 87% observed once, and the top ten hold approximately 2.4%. Sample: peripheral blood. The receptors here all came from a man younger than 35 with active or convalescent COVID-19.

The rearrangement uses TRBV20-1 and TRBJ1-1; D ambiguous. In germline, CDR1 is DFQATT, CDR2 SNEGSKA (reference sequence). The CDR3 extends over 11 amino acids. Between the trimmed V and J ends, which lost 7 bases and 2 bases, there was a span of 8 bases. The CDR3 region has the DNA TGCAGTGGCGTCTTAAACACTGAAGCTTTCTTT. It translates to CSGVLNTEAFF.

Worth noting for this clone: Distinct nucleotide sequences in the sample also encode this CDR3. CDR3 DNA: TGTGCCAGCAGCGTAACGGGGGATAATTCACCCCTCCACTTT. Amino acids: CASSVTGDNSPLHF. The chain is built from TRBV9 and TRBJ1-6; maybe TRBD1 (5 bases). This CDR3 has 14 amino acids. V was cut by 1 base and J by 5 bases, with 7 bases left in between. Per the germline V gene, CDR1 is SGDLS and CDR2 is YYNGEE.

V and J are TRBV29-1 and TRBJ1-3; possible D gene TRBD1, 6 bases. Germline CDR1 is SQVTM and CDR2 is ANQGSEA. Trimming cost V 5 bases and J 0 bases, with 14 bases left between them. CDR3 length: 15 residues. The CDR3 region has the DNA TGCAGCGTTTCAGGGGCAGAGTCCTCTGGAAACACCATATATTTT. It encodes CSVSGAESSGNTIYF.

The J gene is TRBJ2-5, the V gene TRBV7-8; a weak D match, TRBD1 (5 bases). V shed 5 bases and J shed 5 bases, with 18 bases lying between them. The CDR3 covers 15 residues. Per the germline V gene, CDR1 is SGHVS and CDR2 is FQNEAQ. The CDR3 protein is CASSQDRVRIETQYF. The CDR3 coding sequence is TGTGCCAGCAGCCAAGACAGAGTCCGAATTGAGACCCAGTACTTC.

The rearrangement uses TRBV27 and TRBJ1-5; unclear D gene. The CDR3 has 14 residues. V dropped 0 bases and J dropped 2 bases, with 5 bases sitting between them. CDR1 and CDR2 (germline): MNHEY, SMNVEV (reference sequence). CDR3 loop: CASSLSGGNQPQHF. The CDR3 nucleotides are TGTGCCAGCAGTTTATCCGGGGGCAATCAGCCCCAGCATTTT.

The V gene is TRBV5-5, the J gene TRBJ1-4; TRBD1 is a possible D gene (6 bases). The CDR3 totals 14 residues. Germline loops: CDR1 SGHKS, CDR2 YYEKEE (reference sequence). The germline V and J ends were trimmed by 2 bases and 8 bases, with 13 bases remaining between them. CDR3 coding DNA: TGTGCCAGCAGCTTCGGACAGTTTGGCGAAAAACTGTTTTTT. It translates to CASSFGQFGEKLFF.

This clone was recorded only once. The rearrangement joins TRBV4-1 to TRBJ2-7; D possibly corresponds to TRBD2 (5 bases). The germline V gene has CDR1 MGHRA and CDR2 YSYEKL. The ends were cut back, 5 bases at V and 7 bases at J, with 18 bases in the middle. The CDR3 runs 14 residues. CDR3 sequence reads: CASSLRTGSGEQYF. The DNA of the CDR3 is TGCGCCAGCAGCTTAAGGACTGGATCGGGGGAGCAGTACTTC.

V is TRBV19 and J is TRBJ1-4; a possible D gene is TRBD1 (5 bases). Trimming removed 4 bases at V and 5 bases at J, with 14 bases between. This CDR3 comprises 15 residues. Germline V gene data show CDR1 as LNHDA and CDR2 as SQIVND (reference sequence). Here the CDR3 DNA reads TGTGCCAGTAGTAGAGCAGGGACTACAAATGAAAAACTGTTTTTT. Translated, it gives CASSRAGTTNEKLFF.

V and J are TRBV27 and TRBJ2-7, with 12 bases that match TRBD2. After removal of 4 bases from V and 2 bases from J, the junction contained 3 bases not matched to a gene. The length of the CDR3 is 15 residues. Looked up from germline, CDR1 is MNHEY and CDR2 is SMNVEV (reference sequence). CDR3 loop: CASSWLAGGPYEQYF. The DNA of the CDR3 is TGTGCCAGCAGTTGGCTAGCGGGAGGGCCCTACGAGCAGTACTTC.

This chain links TRBV6-5 with TRBJ2-7; D is uncertain. The germline CDR1 and CDR2 sequences are MNHEY and SVGAGI. Between the trimmed V and J ends, which lost 0 bases and 0 bases, there was a span of 9 bases. The CDR3 contains 15 residues. The CDR3 bases are TGTGCCAGCAGTTACTCGGGCGACATCTCCTACGAGCAGTACTTC. Translating gives CASSYSGDISYEQYF.

The chain has TRBV5-1 and TRBJ2-7, with a possible D match to TRBD2 (6 bases). CDR3 length equals 17 residues. Germline-derived CDR1 and CDR2 are SGHRS and YFSETQ. Trimming left V 0 bases short and J 3 bases short, with 19 bases between. CDR3 sequence: CASSLDSARGSVYEQYF. CDR3 bases: TGCGCCAGCAGCTTGGATTCCGCCCGGGGGTCTGTCTACGAGCAGTACTTC.

The V and J genes are TRBV9 and TRBJ2-3; unclear D gene. The CDR3 totals 14 residues. V was pared by 3 bases and J by 0 bases, with 8 bases between. Germline assignment: CDR1 SGDLS and CDR2 YYNGEE. The CDR3: CASSARYSTDTQYF. The CDR3 DNA reads TGTGCCAGCAGCGCCAGATATAGCACAGATACGCAGTATTTT.